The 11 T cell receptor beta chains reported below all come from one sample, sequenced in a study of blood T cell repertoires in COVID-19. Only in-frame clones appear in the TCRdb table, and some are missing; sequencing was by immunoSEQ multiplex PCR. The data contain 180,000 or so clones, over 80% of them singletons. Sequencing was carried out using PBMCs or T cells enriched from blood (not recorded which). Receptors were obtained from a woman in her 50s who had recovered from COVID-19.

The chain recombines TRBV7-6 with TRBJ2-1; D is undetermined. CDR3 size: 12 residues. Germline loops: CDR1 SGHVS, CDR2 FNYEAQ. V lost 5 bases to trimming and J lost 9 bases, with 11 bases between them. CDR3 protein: CASSPPTGEQFF. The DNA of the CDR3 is TGTGCCAGCAGCCCCCCGACGGGTGAGCAGTTCTTC.

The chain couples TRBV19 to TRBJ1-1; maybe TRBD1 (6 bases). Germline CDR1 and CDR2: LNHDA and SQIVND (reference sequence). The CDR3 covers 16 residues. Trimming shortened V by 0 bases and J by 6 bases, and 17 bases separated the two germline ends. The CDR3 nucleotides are TGTGCCAGTAGTATAGATGGGCCTGGGGGGGCAGCTGAAGCTTTCTTT. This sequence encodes CASSIDGPGGAAEAFF.

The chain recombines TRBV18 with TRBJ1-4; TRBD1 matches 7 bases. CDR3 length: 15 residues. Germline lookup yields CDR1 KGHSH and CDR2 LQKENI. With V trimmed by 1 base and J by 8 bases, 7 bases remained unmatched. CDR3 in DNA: TGTGCCAGCTCACCACAAAAGGGGGCAGGAGAAAAACTGTTTTTT. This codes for CASSPQKGAGEKLFF.

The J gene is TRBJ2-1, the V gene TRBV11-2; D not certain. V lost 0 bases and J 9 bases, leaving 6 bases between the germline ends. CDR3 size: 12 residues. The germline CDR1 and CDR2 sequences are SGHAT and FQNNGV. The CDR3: CASSLDLSEQFF. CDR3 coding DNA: TGTGCCAGCAGCTTAGATCTGAGTGAGCAGTTCTTC.

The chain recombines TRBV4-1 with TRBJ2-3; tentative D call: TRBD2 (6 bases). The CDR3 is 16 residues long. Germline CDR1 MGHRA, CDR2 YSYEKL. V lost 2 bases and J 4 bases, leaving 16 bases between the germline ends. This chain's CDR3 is CASSQIGAGEADTQYF. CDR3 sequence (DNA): TGCGCCAGCAGCCAAATCGGGGCCGGGGAGGCAGATACGCAGTATTTT.

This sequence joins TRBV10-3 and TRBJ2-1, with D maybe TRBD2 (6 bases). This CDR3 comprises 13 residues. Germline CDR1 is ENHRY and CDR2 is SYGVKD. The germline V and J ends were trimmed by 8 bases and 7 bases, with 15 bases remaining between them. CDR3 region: CAIYRTTQNEQFF. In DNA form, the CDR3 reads TGTGCCATCTACCGGACTACTCAAAATGAGCAGTTCTTC.

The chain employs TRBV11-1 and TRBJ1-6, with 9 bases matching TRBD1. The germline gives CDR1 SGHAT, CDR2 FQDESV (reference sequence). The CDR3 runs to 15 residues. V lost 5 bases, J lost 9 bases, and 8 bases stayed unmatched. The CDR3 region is CASSRGGQGPSPLHF. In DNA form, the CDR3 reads TGTGCCAGCAGCAGAGGGGGACAGGGCCCTTCACCCCTCCACTTT.

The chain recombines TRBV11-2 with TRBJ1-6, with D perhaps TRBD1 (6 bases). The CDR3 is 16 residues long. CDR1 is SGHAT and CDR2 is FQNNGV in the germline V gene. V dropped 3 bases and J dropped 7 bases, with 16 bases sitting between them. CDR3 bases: TGTGCCAGCAGCTTGACTGGGGGCCCGGGGAATTCACCCCTCCACTTT. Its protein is CASSLTGGPGNSPLHF.

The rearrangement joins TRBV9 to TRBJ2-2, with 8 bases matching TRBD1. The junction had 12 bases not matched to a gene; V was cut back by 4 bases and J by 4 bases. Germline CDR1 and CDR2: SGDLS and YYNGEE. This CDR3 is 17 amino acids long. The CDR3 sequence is CASSPRYRQGRTGELFF. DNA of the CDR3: TGTGCCAGCAGCCCCCGATATAGACAGGGGCGCACCGGGGAGCTGTTTTTT.

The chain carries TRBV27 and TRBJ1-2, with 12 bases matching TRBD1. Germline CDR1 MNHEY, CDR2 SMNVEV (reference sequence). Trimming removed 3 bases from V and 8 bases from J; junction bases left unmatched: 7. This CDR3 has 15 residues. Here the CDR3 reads CASSFLGTGGYGYTF. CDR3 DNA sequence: TGTGCCAGCAGTTTCTTAGGGACAGGGGGCTACGGCTACACCTTC.

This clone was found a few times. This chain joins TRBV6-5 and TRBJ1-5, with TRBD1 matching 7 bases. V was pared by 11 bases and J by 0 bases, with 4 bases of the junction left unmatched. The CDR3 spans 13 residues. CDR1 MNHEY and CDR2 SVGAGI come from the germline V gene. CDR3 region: CAGGQSSNQPQHF. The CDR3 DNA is TGTGCCGGGGGACAGTCTAGCAATCAGCCCCAGCATTTT.